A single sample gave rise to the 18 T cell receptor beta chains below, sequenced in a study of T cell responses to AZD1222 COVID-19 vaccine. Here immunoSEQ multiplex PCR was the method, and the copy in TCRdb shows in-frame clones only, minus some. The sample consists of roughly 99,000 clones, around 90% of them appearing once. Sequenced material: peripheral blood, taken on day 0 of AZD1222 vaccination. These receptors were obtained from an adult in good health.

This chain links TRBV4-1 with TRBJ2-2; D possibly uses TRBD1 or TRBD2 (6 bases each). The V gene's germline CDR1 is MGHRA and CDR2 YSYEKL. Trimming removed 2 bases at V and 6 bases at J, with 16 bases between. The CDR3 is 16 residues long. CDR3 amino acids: CASSQSSGGHSGELFF. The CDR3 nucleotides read TGCGCCAGCAGCCAAAGTTCCGGGGGACATTCCGGGGAGCTGTTTTTT.

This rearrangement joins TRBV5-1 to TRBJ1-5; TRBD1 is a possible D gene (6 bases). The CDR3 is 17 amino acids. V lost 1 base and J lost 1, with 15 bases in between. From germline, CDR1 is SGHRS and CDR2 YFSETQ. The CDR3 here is CASSLFSGESSNQPQHF. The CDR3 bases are TGCGCCAGCAGCTTGTTCTCAGGGGAATCAAGCAATCAGCCCCAGCATTTT.

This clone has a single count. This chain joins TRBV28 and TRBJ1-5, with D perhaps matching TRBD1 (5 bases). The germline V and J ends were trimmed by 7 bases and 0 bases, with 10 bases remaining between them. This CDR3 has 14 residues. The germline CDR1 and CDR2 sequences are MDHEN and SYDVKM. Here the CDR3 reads CASKEGSSNQPQHF. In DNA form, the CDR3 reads TGTGCCAGCAAAGAGGGGAGTAGCAATCAGCCCCAGCATTTT.

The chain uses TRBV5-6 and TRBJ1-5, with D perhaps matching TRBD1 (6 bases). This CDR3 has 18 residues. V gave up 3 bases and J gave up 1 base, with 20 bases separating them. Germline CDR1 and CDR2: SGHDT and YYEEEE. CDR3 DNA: TGTGCCAGCAGCTCGCGAGGGGGATCGGCTCAAAGCAATCAGCCCCAGCATTTT. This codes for CASSSRGGSAQSNQPQHF. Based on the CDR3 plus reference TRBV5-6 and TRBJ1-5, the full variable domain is DAGVTQSPTHLIKTRGQQVTLRCSPKSGHDTVSWYQQALGQGPQFIFQYYEEEERQRGNFPDRFSGHQFPNYSSELNVNALLLGDSALYLCASSSRGGSAQSNQPQHFGDGTRLSIL.

The CDR3 loop reads CAWKFWAVNSPLHF. CDR3 DNA: TGTGCCTGGAAATTCTGGGCGGTAAATTCACCCCTCCACTTT. V and J are TRBV30 and TRBJ1-6; no firm D call. Between the trimmed V and J ends, which lost 4 bases and 7 bases, there was a span of 14 bases. CDR3 size: 14 residues. CDR1 GTSNPN and CDR2 SVGIG come from the germline V gene (reference sequence).

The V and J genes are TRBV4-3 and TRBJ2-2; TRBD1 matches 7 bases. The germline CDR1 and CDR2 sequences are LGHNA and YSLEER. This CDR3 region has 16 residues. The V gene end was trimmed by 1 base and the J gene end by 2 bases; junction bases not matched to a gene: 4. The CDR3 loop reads CASSQVLGGNTGELFF. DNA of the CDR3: TGCGCCAGCAGCCAAGTTCTAGGGGGCAACACCGGGGAGCTGTTTTTT.

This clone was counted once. The CDR3 spells CATSRVGSGRAPYNEQFF. In nucleotides, the CDR3 is TGTGCCACCAGCAGAGTGGGTAGCGGGAGGGCCCCCTACAATGAGCAGTTCTTC. This chain joins TRBV15 and TRBJ2-1; TRBD2 agrees at 11 bases. Germline CDR1 LNHNV, CDR2 YYDKDF (reference sequence). V shed 1 base, J shed 2 bases, and the junction held 7 bases outside the gene matches. There are 18 residues in the CDR3.

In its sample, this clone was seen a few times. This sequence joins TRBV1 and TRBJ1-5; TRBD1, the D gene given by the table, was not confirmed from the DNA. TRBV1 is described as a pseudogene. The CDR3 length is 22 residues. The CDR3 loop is CTSSQEIWAADPTNYSNQPQHF. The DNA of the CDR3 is TGCACCAGCAGCCAAGAGATTTGGGCAGCAGACCCTACCAATTATAGCAATCAGCCCCAGCATTTT.

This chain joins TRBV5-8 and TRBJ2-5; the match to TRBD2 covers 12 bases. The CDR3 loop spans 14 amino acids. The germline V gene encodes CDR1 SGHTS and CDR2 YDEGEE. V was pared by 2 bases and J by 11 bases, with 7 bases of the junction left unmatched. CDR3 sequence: CASSFDPGLAGQYF. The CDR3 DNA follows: TGTGCCAGCAGCTTCGACCCCGGACTAGCGGGACAGTACTTC.

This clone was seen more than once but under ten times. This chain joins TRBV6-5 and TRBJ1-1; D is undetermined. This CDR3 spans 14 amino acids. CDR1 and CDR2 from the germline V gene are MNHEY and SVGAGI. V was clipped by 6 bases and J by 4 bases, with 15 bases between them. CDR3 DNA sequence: TGTGCCAGCAGCCGAGGAAGATGGAGCACTGAAGCTTTCTTT. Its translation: CASSRGRWSTEAFF.

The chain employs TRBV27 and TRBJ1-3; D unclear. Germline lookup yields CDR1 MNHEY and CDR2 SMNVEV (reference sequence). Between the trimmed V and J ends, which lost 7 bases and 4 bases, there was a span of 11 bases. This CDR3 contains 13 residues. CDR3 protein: CASISKTGNTIYF. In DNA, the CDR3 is TGTGCCAGCATAAGTAAGACGGGAAACACCATATATTTT.

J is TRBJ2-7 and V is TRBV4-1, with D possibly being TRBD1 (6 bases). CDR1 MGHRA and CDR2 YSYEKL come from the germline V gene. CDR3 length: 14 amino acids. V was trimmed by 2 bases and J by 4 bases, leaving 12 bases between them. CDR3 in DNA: TGCGCCAGCAGCCAACCGGGACAATTTTACGAGCAGTACTTC. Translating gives CASSQPGQFYEQYF.

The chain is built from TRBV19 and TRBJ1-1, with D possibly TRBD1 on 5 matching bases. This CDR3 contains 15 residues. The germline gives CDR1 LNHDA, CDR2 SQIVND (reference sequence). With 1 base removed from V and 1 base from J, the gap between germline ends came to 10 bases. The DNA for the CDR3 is TGTGCCAGTAGTATAGGGAATGGGGGGAACACTGAAGCTTTCTTT. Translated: CASSIGNGGNTEAFF.

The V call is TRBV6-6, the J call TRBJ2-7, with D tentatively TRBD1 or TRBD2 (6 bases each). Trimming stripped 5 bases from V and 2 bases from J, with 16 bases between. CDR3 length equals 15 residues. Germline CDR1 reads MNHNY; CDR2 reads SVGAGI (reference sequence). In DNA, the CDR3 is TGTGCCAGCAGTCCAAGGGGGGCCACACCCTACGAGCAGTACTTC. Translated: CASSPRGATPYEQYF.

This chain's CDR3 is CASSISTGGNGYTF. CDR3 DNA: TGTGCCAGCAGCATATCGACAGGGGGTAATGGCTACACCTTC. The chain employs TRBV7-9 and TRBJ1-2, with TRBD1 identical over 9 bases. The CDR3 extends over 14 amino acids. J gave up 6 bases and V 5 bases, and 7 bases lay outside the gene matches. Germline lookup yields CDR1 SEHNR and CDR2 FQNEAQ (reference sequence).

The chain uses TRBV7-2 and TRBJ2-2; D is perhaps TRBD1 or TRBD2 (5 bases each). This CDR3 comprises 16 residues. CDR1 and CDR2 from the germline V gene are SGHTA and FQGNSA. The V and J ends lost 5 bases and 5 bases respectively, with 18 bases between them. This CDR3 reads CASSRRRTKVTGELFF. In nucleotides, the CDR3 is TGTGCCAGCAGCCGTAGGAGGACAAAAGTAACCGGGGAGCTGTTTTTT.

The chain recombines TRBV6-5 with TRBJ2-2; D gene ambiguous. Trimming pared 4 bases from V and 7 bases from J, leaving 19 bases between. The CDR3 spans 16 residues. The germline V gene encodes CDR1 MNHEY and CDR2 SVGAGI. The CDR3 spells CASSSTSRQAIGELFF. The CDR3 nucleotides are TGTGCCAGCAGTTCAACGTCTCGGCAGGCCATCGGGGAGCTGTTTTTT.

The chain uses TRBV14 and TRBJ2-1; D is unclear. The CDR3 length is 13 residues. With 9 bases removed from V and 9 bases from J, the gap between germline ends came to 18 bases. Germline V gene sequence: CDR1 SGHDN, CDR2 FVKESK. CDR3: CASAPIRQGEQFF. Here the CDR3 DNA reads TGTGCCAGTGCTCCTATTCGGCAAGGTGAGCAGTTCTTC. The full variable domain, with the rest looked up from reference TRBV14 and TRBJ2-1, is EAGVTQFPSHSVIEKGQTVTLRCDPISGHDNLYWYRRVMGKEIKFLLHFVKESKQDESGMPNNRFLAERTGGTYSTLKVQPAELEDSGVYFCASAPIRQGEQFFGPGTRLTVL.